This T cell receptor beta chain derives from a study of graft-versus-host responses after intestinal transplantation. Study in general: Every one of the recipients received anti-thymocyte globulin induction and afterwards took tacrolimus and steroids for approximately 3 years.

Remarks on this clone: Its antigen is currently unknown.

Assay used: immunoSEQ multiplex PCR; TCRdb lists only in-frame clones, some missing. This sample yields tens of thousands of clones, of which around 90% are seen a single time; just under 2.5% belongs to the top ten. Study-wide results and caveats: Detection of GvH clones occurred in recipient marrow, and some had their first appearance in ileum or blood. An association linked early post-transplant HvG declines with peak circulating GvH clone levels.

The V end was cut by 6 bases, the J end by 4 bases, with 19 bases between. The CDR3 is made up of 15 amino acids. Germline-derived CDR1 and CDR2 are SQVTM and ANQGSEA. This TCR was sampled from a human donor who received an intestinal transplant. J is TRBJ2-1 and V is TRBV29-1, with TRBD2 as a possible D gene (7 bases). Sequenced material: unstimulated CD8+ T cells sorted from spleen or lymph node cells, taken before intestinal transplant. The CDR3 DNA sequence: TGCAGCGTCACCGTGGGAGGGGGGGCATACAATGAGCAGTTCTTC. Translating gives CSVTVGGGAYNEQFF.